A selection of T cell receptor beta chains follows, all from one sample in a study of cytomegalovirus exposure and HLA in healthy donors. The repertoire was sequenced with immunoSEQ multiplex PCR; TCRdb's copy has only in-frame clones and lacks some. The sample contains about 140,000 clones, about 75% of which appear only once. Sequenced sample: PBMCs. These receptors originate from a middle-aged man in good health and CMV-seronegative. Both conserved end residues are part of each CDR3. A D gene is named only where the DNA matches it firmly. The size of a clone is reported for some rows only, either as once, few or many, or as a class for expanded clones.

j_call d_call v_call clone_size cdr3_aa cdr3_nt
TRBJ1-1 NA TRBV7-2 NA CASSLLSSGGNTEAFF TGTGCCAGCAGCTTATTGTCCAGTGGGGGCAACACTGAAGCTTTCTTT
TRBJ1-2 NA TRBV11-2 NA CASSSTRVYGYTF TGTGCCAGCAGCTCGACCAGGGTCTATGGCTACACCTTC
TRBJ2-1 TRBD2 TRBV2 few CASSEEAGGQHEQFF TGTGCCAGCAGTGAAGAGGCGGGGGGGCAGCATGAGCAGTTCTTC
TRBJ1-4 TRBD1 TRBV27 NA CASSPLDREKLFF TGTGCCAGCAGTCCCCTGGACAGGGAAAAACTGTTTTTT
TRBJ1-4 TRBD1 TRBV4-1 few CASSPRQGAGPLTNEKLFF TGCGCCAGCAGCCCTCGACAGGGGGCGGGCCCCTTAACTAATGAAAAACTGTTTTTT
TRBJ2-1 TRBD1 TRBV6-4 NA CASSERTGSYNEQFF TGTGCCAGCAGTGAAAGGACAGGGTCCTACAATGAGCAGTTCTTC
TRBJ1-2 NA TRBV7-9 once CASSSGEGGGYTF TGTGCCAGCAGTTCCGGCGAAGGGGGTGGCTACACCTTC
TRBJ1-2 TRBD1 TRBV5-1 NA CASSRGEGAGYGYTF TGCGCCAGCAGCCGGGGAGAGGGGGCAGGCTATGGCTACACCTTC
TRBJ2-3 TRBD2 TRBV11-2 NA CASSLGGGTSLTRDTQYF TGTGCCAGCAGCTTAGGAGGCGGGACTAGCTTAACTCGAGATACGCAGTATTTT
TRBJ2-7 TRBD1 TRBV19 NA CASSAPTGTGAYEQYF TGTGCCAGTAGTGCCCCAACCGGGACAGGGGCCTACGAGCAGTACTTC
TRBJ1-2 TRBD1 TRBV7-2 few CASSLAGQGDYGYTF TGTGCCAGCAGCTTAGCTGGACAGGGGGACTATGGCTACACCTTC
TRBJ1-5 TRBD1 TRBV28 NA CASSPLTGAPREPQHF TGTGCCAGCAGCCCCCTGACAGGGGCCCCGAGGGAGCCCCAGCATTTT
TRBJ1-6 NA TRBV30 NA CAWSQVPPLTCGNSYNSPLHF TGTGCCTGGAGTCAGGTCCCCCCCCTGACGTGCGGGAACTCCTATAATTCACCCCTCCACTTT
TRBJ2-2 TRBD2 TRBV27 NA CASSLSGLAPGELFF TGTGCCAGCAGTTTATCGGGACTAGCCCCCGGGGAGCTGTTTTTT
TRBJ2-1 TRBD2 TRBV5-1 few CASSPTSGALNEQFF TGCGCCAGCAGCCCTACTAGCGGGGCCTTAAATGAGCAGTTCTTC
TRBJ2-5 TRBD2 TRBV9 NA CASSSSSDSGGDWETQYF TGTGCCAGCAGTAGCAGTAGTGATAGCGGGGGGGACTGGGAGACCCAGTACTTC
TRBJ2-7 TRBD1 TRBV5-1 few CASSWGTDPYEQYF TGCGCCAGCAGCTGGGGGACAGATCCCTACGAGCAGTACTTC
TRBJ1-6 TRBD1 TRBV5-6 NA CASSLGTGGYYNSPLHF TGTGCCAGCAGCCTCGGGACAGGGGGTTACTATAATTCACCCCTCCACTTT
TRBJ2-7 NA TRBV9 few CASSVDWRVSSYEQYF TGTGCCAGCAGCGTAGATTGGCGGGTGTCCTCCTACGAGCAGTACTTC
TRBJ1-2 NA TRBV5-8 NA CASSYRDTRTNYGYTF TGTGCCAGCAGCTACCGGGACACAAGGACGAACTATGGCTACACCTTC
TRBJ1-4 TRBD1 TRBV27 NA CASRRWGQDNEKLFF TGTGCCAGCAGAAGATGGGGACAGGATAATGAAAAACTGTTTTTT
TRBJ2-5 TRBD2 TRBV2 NA CASSEDSGGALETQYF TGTGCCAGCAGTGAAGACAGCGGGGGGGCCCTCGAGACCCAGTACTTC
TRBJ2-2 NA TRBV4-1 few CASTSSTGELFF TGCGCCAGCACGTCCTCCACCGGGGAGCTGTTTTTT
TRBJ2-3 NA TRBV28 NA CASHVGGAIDTQYF TGTGCCAGCCACGTAGGGGGGGCGATAGATACGCAGTATTTT
TRBJ2-3 TRBD2 TRBV11-3 NA CASSLGGGTDTQYF TGTGCCAGCAGCTTGGGCGGGGGGACAGATACGCAGTATTTT
TRBJ1-6 TRBD1 TRBV7-9 NA CASSLLDRDNSPLHF TGTGCCAGCAGCTTACTGGACAGGGATAATTCACCCCTCCACTTT
TRBJ2-1 TRBD1 TRBV15 once CATTRTGFTEQFF TGTGCCACCACGAGGACAGGGTTTACTGAGCAGTTCTTC
TRBJ1-2 NA TRBV9 once CASTPAGYGYTF TGTGCCAGCACCCCGGCGGGCTATGGCTACACCTTC
TRBJ2-1 TRBD2 TRBV27 once CASSWLAEYNEQFF TGTGCCAGCAGTTGGCTAGCGGAGTACAATGAGCAGTTCTTC
TRBJ2-3 NA TRBV19 NA CASKEAGASDTQYF TGTGCCAGTAAGGAGGCGGGGGCCAGTGATACGCAGTATTTT
TRBJ1-3 TRBD1 TRBV5-8 NA CASSLRTGSITIYF TGTGCCAGCAGCTTACGGACAGGGAGTATCACCATATATTTT
TRBJ2-5 NA TRBV7-9 NA CASSFIGTGRRETQYF TGTGCCAGCAGCTTTATCGGCACAGGGCGTCGAGAGACCCAGTACTTC
TRBJ1-3 NA TRBV28 NA CASSSLDSDSFGNTIYF TGTGCCAGCAGTTCGCTGGACAGCGATAGCTTTGGAAACACCATATATTTT
TRBJ2-2 NA TRBV2 NA CASSEAWRSANTGELFF TGTGCCAGCAGTGAAGCTTGGCGGAGTGCGAACACCGGGGAGCTGTTTTTT
TRBJ2-5 TRBD2 TRBV6-1 NA CASLLNGLGQETQYF TGTGCCAGCCTCTTAAACGGACTAGGCCAAGAGACCCAGTACTTC
TRBJ2-3 TRBD2 TRBV7-3 NA CASSSRAGARTDTQYF TGTGCCAGCAGCTCGCGAGCGGGGGCCCGCACAGATACGCAGTATTTT
TRBJ2-1 TRBD2 TRBV6-4 NA CASSVRFSSGGSSYNEQFF TGTGCCAGCAGTGTCCGATTTTCTAGCGGGGGGTCTTCCTACAATGAGCAGTTCTTC
TRBJ2-1 TRBD1 TRBV2 NA CASPDRAYNEQFF TGTGCCAGTCCGGACAGGGCCTACAATGAGCAGTTCTTC
TRBJ1-1 NA TRBV2 NA CASSVQGAMNTEAFF TGTGCCAGCAGTGTTCAAGGGGCGATGAACACTGAAGCTTTCTTT
TRBJ2-5 TRBD2 TRBV7-2 NA CASSPPGSGGEGTQYF TGTGCCAGCAGCCCCCCTGGTAGCGGGGGGGAAGGGACCCAGTACTTC
TRBJ2-5 NA TRBV28 NA CASVREETQYF TGTGCCAGCGTTCGGGAAGAGACCCAGTACTTC
TRBJ1-2 NA TRBV6-1 NA CASSEEGRPYGYTF TGTGCCAGCAGTGAAGAAGGCAGGCCCTATGGCTACACCTTC
TRBJ1-1 NA TRBV9 few CASSVQGELTEAFF TGTGCCAGCAGCGTACAGGGTGAATTGACTGAAGCTTTCTTT
TRBJ1-2 TRBD1 TRBV6-6 NA CASSSGTGSVYGYTF TGTGCCAGCAGTTCTGGGACAGGGAGTGTCTATGGCTACACCTTC